Reported below is one TCR beta chain. Its matching antigen is unknown. PCR primers comprised 60 Vbeta and 13 Jbeta primers. Assay: immunoSEQ multiplex PCR; the TCRdb copy retains only in-frame clones and omits some. This sample contains approximately 100,000 clones. V lost 2 bases and J lost 2, with 14 bases in between. Per germline, CDR1 SGHRS and CDR2 YFSETQ. This CDR3 contains 15 residues. The data were obtained in a study of cytomegalovirus exposure and HLA in healthy donors. The study's findings and limits: Highly shared variants forming one cluster were likely a sequencing artifact.

This sequence originates from a man aged 50 to 60 in good health and CMV-seronegative. The chain uses TRBV5-1 and TRBJ2-7; D call uncertain. Sequencing was performed on PBMCs. CDR3: CASSFGVQTPYEQYF. The CDR3 nucleotides read TGCGCCAGCAGCTTTGGTGTACAGACCCCCTACGAGCAGTACTTC.